These T cell receptor beta chains were read from a single sample in a study of response to subunit inactivated influenza vaccine. One entry per CDR3 protein results from TCRdb running MiXCR on the RT-PCR reads. The sample lists roughly 460,000 distinct CDR3 sequences, roughly 9.8% occurring once. The material sequenced was PBMCs from blood, taken around seven weeks after vaccination. These receptors were taken from a man aged 45-65 years who received an inactivated influenza vaccine. Each CDR3 is given without its conserved first and last residue.

v_gene,j_gene,len,CDR3aa
TRBV7-3,TRBJ2-5,13,ASSLGAAPQETQY
TRBV14,TRBJ2-5,13,ASSQQTGFAKTQY
TRBV7-2,TRBJ2-7,16,ASSLVPPTSGSIYEQY
TRBV4-3,TRBJ1-3,14,ASSQTGTGYGNTIY
TRBV7-8,TRBJ2-1,15,ASSLSGLAGIYNEQF
TRBV5-1,TRBJ2-7,12,ASSLQGRTGEQY
TRBV20-1,TRBJ2-7,12,SARRGTGTYEQY
TRBV4-1,TRBJ1-5,12,ASSQAAMSQPQH
TRBV11-2,TRBJ2-1,14,ASRSWGDRGHNEQF
TRBV10-3,TRBJ2-2,10,AMRPSAGELF
TRBV9,TRBJ2-5,12,ASSVRGAEETQY
TRBV10-3,TRBJ1-6,13,AISEPRERNSPLH
TRBV4-1,TRBJ2-7,11,ASSQGGGYEQY
TRBV5-1,TRBJ2-1,11,ATRIGQGNEQF
TRBV6-5,TRBJ1-5,10,ASSLNFFDQH
TRBV20-1,TRBJ2-1,10,SASRAPSEQF
TRBV20-1,TRBJ1-1,12,SARDPTALGEAF
TRBV12-3/TRBV12-4,TRBJ2-2,12,ASTRTENTGELF
TRBV20-1,TRBJ2-4,11,SAPAVAKNIQY
TRBV7-2,TRBJ1-4,13,ASRGLGLTNEKLF